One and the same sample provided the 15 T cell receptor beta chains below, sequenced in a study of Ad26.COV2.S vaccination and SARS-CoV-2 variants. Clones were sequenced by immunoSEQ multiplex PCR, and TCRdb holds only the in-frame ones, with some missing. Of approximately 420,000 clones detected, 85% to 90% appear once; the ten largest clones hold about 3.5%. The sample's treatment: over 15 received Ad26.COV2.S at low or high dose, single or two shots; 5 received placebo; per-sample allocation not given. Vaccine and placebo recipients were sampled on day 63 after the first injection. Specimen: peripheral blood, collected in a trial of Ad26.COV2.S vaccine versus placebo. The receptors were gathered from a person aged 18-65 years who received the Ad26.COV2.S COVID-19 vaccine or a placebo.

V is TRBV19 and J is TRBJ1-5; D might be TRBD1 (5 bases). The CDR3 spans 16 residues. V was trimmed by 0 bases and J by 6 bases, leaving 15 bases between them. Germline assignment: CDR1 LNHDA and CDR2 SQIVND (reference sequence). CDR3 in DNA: TGTGCCAGTAGTATAGATCCGGGACTGGCGCTTCAGCCCCAGCATTTT. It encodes CASSIDPGLALQPQHF.

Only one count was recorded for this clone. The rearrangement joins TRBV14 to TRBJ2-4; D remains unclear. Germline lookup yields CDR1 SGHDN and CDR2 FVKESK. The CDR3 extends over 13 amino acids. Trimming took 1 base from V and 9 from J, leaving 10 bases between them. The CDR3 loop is CASSQVGGSIQYF. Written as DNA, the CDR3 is TGTGCCAGCAGCCAAGTGGGCGGATCCATTCAGTACTTC.

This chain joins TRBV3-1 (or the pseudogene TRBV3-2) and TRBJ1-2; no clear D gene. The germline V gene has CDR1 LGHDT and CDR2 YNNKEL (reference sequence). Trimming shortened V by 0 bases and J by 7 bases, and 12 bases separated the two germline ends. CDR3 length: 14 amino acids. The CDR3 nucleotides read TGTGCCAGCAGCCAAGAACGGTGGAGCCCTGGCTACACCTTC. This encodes CASSQERWSPGYTF.

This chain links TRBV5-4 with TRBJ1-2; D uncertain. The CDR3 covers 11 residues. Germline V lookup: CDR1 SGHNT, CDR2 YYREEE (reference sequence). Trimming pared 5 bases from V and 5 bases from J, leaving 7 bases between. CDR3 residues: CASSLRYGYTF. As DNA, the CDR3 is TGTGCCAGCAGTCTCCGATATGGCTACACCTTC.

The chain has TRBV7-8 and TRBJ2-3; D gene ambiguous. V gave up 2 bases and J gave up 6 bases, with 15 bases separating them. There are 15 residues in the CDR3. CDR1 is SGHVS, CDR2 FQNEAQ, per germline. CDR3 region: CASSLIAVTADTQYF. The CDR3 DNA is TGTGCCAGCAGCTTAATCGCCGTAACGGCGGATACGCAGTATTTT.

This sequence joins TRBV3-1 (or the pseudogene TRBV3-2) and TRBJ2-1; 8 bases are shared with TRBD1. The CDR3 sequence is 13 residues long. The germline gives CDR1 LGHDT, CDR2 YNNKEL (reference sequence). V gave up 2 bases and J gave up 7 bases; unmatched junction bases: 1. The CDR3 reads CASSQNRGNEQFF. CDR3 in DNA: TGTGCCAGCAGCCAAAACAGGGGGAATGAGCAGTTCTTC.

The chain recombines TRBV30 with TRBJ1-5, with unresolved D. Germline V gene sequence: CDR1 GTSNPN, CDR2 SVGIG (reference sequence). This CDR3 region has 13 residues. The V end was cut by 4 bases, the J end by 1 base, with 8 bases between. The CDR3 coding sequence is TGTGCCTGGACCGACCGGAGCAATCAGCCCCAGCATTTT. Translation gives CAWTDRSNQPQHF. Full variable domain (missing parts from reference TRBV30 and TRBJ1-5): SQTIHQWPATLVQPVGSPLSLECTVEGTSNPNLYWYRQAAGRGLQLLFYSVGIGQISSEVPQNLSASRPQDRQFILSSKKLLLSDSGFYLCAWTDRSNQPQHFGDGTRLSIL.

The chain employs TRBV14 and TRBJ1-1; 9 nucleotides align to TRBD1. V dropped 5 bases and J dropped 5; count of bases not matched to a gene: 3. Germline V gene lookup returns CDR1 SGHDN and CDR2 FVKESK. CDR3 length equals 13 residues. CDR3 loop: CASSTGGATEAFF. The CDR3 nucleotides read TGTGCCAGCAGCACAGGGGGCGCGACTGAAGCTTTCTTT.

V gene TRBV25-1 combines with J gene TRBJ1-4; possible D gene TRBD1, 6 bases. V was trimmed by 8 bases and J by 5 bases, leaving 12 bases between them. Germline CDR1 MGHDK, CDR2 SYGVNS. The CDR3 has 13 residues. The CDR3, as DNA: TGTGCCAGCGGAGACAGGTTCAATGAAAAACTGTTTTTT. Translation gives CASGDRFNEKLFF.

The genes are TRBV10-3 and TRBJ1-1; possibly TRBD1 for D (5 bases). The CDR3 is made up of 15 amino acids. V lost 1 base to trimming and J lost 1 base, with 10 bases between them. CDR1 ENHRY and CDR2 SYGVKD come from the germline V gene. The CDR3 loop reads CAISEWGIRNTEAFF. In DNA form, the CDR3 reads TGTGCCATCAGTGAGTGGGGGATCAGGAACACTGAAGCTTTCTTT.

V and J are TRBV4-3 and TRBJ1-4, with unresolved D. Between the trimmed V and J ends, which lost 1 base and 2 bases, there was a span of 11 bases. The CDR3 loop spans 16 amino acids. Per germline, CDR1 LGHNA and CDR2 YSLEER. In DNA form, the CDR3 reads TGCGCCAGCAGCCAAGTATTCCGCCCCACTAATGAAAAACTGTTTTTT. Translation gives CASSQVFRPTNEKLFF.

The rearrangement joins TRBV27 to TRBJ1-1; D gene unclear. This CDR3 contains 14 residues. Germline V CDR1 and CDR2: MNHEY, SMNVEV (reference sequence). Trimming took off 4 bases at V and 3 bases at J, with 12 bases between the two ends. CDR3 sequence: CASSSHAGDTEAFF. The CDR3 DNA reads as TGTGCCAGCAGTTCACACGCCGGGGACACTGAAGCTTTCTTT.

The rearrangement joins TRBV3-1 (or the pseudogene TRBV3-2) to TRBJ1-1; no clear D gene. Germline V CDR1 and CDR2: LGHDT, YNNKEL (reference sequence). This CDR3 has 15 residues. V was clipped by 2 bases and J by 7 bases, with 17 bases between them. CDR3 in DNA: TGTGCCAGCAGCCAACGTAACCGGGGAGCGAGTGAAGCTTTCTTT. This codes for CASSQRNRGASEAFF.

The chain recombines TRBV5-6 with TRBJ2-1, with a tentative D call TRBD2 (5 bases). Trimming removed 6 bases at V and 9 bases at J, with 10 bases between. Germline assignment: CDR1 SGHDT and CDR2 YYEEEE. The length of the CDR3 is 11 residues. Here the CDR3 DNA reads TGTGCCAGCAACAACCGGGGTGAGCAGTTCTTC. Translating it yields CASNNRGEQFF.

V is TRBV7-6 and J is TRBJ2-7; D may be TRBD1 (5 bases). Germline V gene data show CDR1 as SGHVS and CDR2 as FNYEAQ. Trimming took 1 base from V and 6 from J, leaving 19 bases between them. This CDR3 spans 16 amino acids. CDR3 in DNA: TGTGCCAGCAGCTTAGGTCAGGGCCTAAAAGCCGCCGAGCAGTACTTC. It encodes CASSLGQGLKAAEQYF. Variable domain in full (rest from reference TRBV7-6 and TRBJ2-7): GAGVSQSPRYKVTKRGQDVALRCDPISGHVSLYWYRQALGQGPEFLTYFNYEAQQDKSGLPNDRFSAERPEGSISTLTIQRTEQRDSAMYRCASSLGQGLKAAEQYFGPGTRLTVT.